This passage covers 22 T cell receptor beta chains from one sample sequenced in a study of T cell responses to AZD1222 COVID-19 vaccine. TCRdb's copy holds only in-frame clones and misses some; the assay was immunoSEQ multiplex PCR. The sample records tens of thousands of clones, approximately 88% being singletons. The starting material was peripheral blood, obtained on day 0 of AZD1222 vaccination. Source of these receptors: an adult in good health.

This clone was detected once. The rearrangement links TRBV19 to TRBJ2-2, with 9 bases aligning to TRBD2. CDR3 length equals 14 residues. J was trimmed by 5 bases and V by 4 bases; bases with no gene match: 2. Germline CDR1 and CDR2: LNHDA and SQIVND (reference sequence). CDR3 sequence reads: CASSNLAGTGELFF. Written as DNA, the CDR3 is TGTGCCAGTAGTAACCTAGCGGGAACCGGGGAGCTGTTTTTT.

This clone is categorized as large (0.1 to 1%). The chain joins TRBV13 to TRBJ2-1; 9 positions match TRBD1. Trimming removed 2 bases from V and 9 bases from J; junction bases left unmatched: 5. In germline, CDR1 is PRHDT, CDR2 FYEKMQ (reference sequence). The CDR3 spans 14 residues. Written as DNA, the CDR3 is TGTGCCAGCAGCTTAAGAGGGACAGGGCGTGAGCAGTTCTTC. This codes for CASSLRGTGREQFF.

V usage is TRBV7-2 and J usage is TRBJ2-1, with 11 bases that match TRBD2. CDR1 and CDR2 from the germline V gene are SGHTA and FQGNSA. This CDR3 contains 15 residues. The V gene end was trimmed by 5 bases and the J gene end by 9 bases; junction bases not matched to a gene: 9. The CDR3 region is CASSPGVAGGGEQFF. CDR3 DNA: TGTGCCAGCAGCCCCGGGGTAGCGGGGGGGGGTGAGCAGTTCTTC.

The CDR3 protein is CASSSTGTSGIYSHEQYF. As DNA, the CDR3 is TGTGCCAGCAGCTCAACCGGGACTAGCGGGATATATTCCCACGAGCAGTACTTC. The V call is TRBV21-1, the J call TRBJ2-7; the table's D call, TRBD2, has no DNA check behind it. TRBV21-1 counts as a pseudogene. The CDR3 contains 18 residues.

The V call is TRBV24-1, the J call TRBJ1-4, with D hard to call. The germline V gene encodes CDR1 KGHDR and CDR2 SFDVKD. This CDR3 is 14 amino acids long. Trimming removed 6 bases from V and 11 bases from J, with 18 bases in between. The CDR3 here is CATSSDTETYKLFF. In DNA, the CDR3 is TGTGCCACCAGTTCCGATACTGAGACATACAAACTGTTTTTT.

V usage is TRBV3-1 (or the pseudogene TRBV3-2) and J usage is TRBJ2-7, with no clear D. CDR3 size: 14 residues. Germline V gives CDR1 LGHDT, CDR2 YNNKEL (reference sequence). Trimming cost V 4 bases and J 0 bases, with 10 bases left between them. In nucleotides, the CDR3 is TGTGCCAGCAGCCCCCGTTCAACCTCCTACGAGCAGTACTTC. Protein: CASSPRSTSYEQYF.

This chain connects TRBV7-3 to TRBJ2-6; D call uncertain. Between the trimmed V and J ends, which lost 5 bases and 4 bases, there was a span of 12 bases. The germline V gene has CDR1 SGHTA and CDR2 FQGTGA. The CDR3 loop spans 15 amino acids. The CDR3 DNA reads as TGTGCCAGCAGCGCAACCATCACCGGGGCCAACGTCCTGACTTTC. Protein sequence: CASSATITGANVLTF.

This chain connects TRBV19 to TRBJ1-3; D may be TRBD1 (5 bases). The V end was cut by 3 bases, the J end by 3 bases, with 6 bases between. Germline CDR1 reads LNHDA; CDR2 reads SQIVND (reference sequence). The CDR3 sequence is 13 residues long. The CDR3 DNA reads TGTGCCAGTAGTATCAGGGATGGAAACACCATATATTTT. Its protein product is CASSIRDGNTIYF.

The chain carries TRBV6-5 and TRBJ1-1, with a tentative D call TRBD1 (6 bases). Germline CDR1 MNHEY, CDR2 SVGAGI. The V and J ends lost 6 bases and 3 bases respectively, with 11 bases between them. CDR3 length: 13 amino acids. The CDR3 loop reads CASSLGHDTEAFF. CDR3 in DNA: TGTGCCAGCAGCCTGGGACACGACACTGAAGCTTTCTTT.

The CDR3 loop is CASTQGVRNTEAFF. The CDR3 DNA sequence: TGTGCCAGCACCCAGGGGGTCCGGAACACTGAAGCTTTCTTT. The J gene is TRBJ1-1, the V gene TRBV3-1 (or the pseudogene TRBV3-2), with 7 bases fitting TRBD1. Germline V gives CDR1 LGHDT, CDR2 YNNKEL (reference sequence). The CDR3 has 14 residues. The V gene end was trimmed by 7 bases and the J gene end by 1 base; junction bases not matched to a gene: 6.

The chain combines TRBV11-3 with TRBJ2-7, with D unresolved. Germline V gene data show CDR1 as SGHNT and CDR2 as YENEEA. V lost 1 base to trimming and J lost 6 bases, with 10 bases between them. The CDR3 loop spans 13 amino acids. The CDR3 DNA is TGTGCCAGCAGCTTAGTATCGTGGGGCGAGCAGTACTTC. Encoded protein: CASSLVSWGEQYF.

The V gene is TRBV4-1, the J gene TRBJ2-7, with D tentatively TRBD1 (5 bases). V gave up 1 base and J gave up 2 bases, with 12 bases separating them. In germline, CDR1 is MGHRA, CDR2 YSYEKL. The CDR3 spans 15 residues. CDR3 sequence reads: CASSQGNRPTYEQYF. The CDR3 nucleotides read TGCGCCAGCAGCCAAGGTAACAGGCCCACCTACGAGCAGTACTTC.

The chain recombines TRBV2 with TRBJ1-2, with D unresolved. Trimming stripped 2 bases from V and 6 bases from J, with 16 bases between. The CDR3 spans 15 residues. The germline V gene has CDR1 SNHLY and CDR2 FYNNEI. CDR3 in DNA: TGTGCCAGCAGTGAATTCCTGGGCGACCGGGATGGCTACACCTTC. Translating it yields CASSEFLGDRDGYTF.

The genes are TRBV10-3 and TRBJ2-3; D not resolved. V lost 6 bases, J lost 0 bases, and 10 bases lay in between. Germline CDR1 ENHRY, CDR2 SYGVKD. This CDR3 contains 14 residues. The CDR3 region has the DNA TGTGCCATCAGGGGCGGAATCAGCACAGATACGCAGTATTTT. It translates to CAIRGGISTDTQYF.

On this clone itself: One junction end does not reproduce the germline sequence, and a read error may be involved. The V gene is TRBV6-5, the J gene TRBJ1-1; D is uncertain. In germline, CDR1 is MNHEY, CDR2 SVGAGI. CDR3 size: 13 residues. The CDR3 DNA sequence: TGTGCAAGCAGGAGTGGGCCCCACACTGAAGCTTTCTTT. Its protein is CASRSGPHTEAFF.

CDR3 protein: CASSPKTGVGEQYF. In DNA, the CDR3 is TGTGCCAGCAGCCCAAAGACAGGGGTTGGCGAGCAGTACTTC. The chain has TRBV11-3 and TRBJ2-7; 8 nucleotides match TRBD1. CDR3 length equals 14 residues. V dropped 5 bases and J dropped 6; count of bases not matched to a gene: 9. Germline V gene sequence: CDR1 SGHNT, CDR2 YENEEA.

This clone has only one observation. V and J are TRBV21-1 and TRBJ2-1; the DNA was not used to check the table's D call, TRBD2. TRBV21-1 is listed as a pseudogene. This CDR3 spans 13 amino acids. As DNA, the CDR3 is TGTGCCAGCAGCACTTTCGTCTACAATGAGCAGTTCTTC. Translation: CASSTFVYNEQFF.

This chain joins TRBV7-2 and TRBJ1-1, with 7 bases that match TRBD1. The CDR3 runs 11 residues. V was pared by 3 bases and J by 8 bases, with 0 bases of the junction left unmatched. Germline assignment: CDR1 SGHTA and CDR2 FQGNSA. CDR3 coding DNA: TGTGCCAGCAGCTTGGGACAGGAAGCTTTCTTT. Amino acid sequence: CASSLGQEAFF.

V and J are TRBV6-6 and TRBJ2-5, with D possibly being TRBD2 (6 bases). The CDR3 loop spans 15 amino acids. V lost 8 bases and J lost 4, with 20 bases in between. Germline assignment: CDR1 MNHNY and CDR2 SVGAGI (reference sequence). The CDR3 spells CASEIGRSGGETQYF. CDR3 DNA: TGTGCCAGCGAGATTGGACGTAGCGGTGGAGAGACCCAGTACTTC.

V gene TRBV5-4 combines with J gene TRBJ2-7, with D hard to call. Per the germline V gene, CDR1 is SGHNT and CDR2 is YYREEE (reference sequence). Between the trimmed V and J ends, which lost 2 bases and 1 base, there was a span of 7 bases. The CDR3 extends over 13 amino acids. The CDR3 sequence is CASSFQASYEQYF. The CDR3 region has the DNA TGTGCCAGCAGCTTTCAGGCTTCCTACGAGCAGTACTTC.

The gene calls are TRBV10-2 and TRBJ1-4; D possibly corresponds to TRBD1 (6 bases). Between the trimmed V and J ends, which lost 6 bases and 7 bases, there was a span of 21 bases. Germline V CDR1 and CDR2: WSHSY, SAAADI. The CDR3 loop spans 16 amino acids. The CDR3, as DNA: TGCGCCAGCAGAGATCATACAGGGAAGAGTGGTGAAAAACTGTTTTTT. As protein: CASRDHTGKSGEKLFF.

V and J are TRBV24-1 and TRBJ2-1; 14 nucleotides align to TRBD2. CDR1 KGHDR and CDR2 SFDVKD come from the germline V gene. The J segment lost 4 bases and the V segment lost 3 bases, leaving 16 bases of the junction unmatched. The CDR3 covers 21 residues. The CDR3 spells CATSDTRLAGGPGGPYNEQFF. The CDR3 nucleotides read TGTGCCACCAGTGATACACGACTAGCGGGAGGGCCGGGGGGCCCTTACAATGAGCAGTTCTTC.